This is a list of T cell receptor beta chains from one sample in a study of memory CD4+ T cells and cytomegalovirus serostatus. Clones were sequenced by immunoSEQ multiplex PCR, and TCRdb holds only the in-frame ones, with some missing. This table has fewer than 50,000 clones, less than 80% appearing once. Sequenced material: memory CD4+ T cells from blood. The receptors were gathered from an adult in good health and CMV-seropositive. Each CDR3 is given with its conserved first and last residue. Fields, in order: V gene, J gene, CDR3 length, clone size, D gene, CDR3 protein, CDR3 DNA. D genes are given only for firm matches. Clone size is given for some rows only: seen once, a few or many times, or a class if the clone is expanded.

v_call: TRBV7-9; j_call: TRBJ1-5; cdr3_length: 14; clone_size: -; d_call: -; cdr3_aa: CASSPASVNQPQHF; cdr3_nt: TGTGCCAGCAGCCCCGCTTCGGTCAATCAGCCCCAGCATTTT
v_call: TRBV7-2; j_call: TRBJ1-2; cdr3_length: 17; clone_size: -; d_call: -; cdr3_aa: CASSLATPRVCGYGYTF; cdr3_nt: TGTGCCAGCAGCTTAGCCACCCCCCGGGTGTGCGGCTATGGCTACACCTTC
v_call: TRBV4-2; j_call: TRBJ1-5; cdr3_length: 16; clone_size: -; d_call: TRBD1; cdr3_aa: CASSQEGGRANQPQHF; cdr3_nt: TGTGCCAGCAGCCAAGAAGGGGGCAGAGCCAATCAGCCCCAGCATTTT
v_call: TRBV6-5; j_call: TRBJ2-7; cdr3_length: 13; clone_size: -; d_call: -; cdr3_aa: CASSPGQRYEQYF; cdr3_nt: TGTGCCAGCAGTCCCGGACAACGCTACGAGCAGTACTTC
v_call: TRBV7-9; j_call: TRBJ2-5; cdr3_length: 11; clone_size: -; d_call: -; cdr3_aa: CASSLQETQYF; cdr3_nt: TGTGCCAGCAGCTTACAAGAGACCCAGTACTTC
v_call: TRBV28; j_call: TRBJ1-5; cdr3_length: 12; clone_size: -; d_call: -; cdr3_aa: CASSLTTQPQHF; cdr3_nt: TGTGCCAGCAGTTTAACGACCCAGCCCCAGCATTTT
v_call: TRBV5-6; j_call: TRBJ1-2; cdr3_length: 12; clone_size: -; d_call: -; cdr3_aa: CASSLERYGYTF; cdr3_nt: TGTGCCAGCAGCTTGGAGCGGTATGGCTACACCTTC
v_call: TRBV6-1; j_call: TRBJ2-7; cdr3_length: 14; clone_size: -; d_call: TRBD1; cdr3_aa: CASSPQGVGYEQYF; cdr3_nt: TGTGCCAGCAGCCCTCAGGGGGTAGGCTACGAGCAGTACTTC
v_call: TRBV27; j_call: TRBJ1-5; cdr3_length: 15; clone_size: -; d_call: TRBD1; cdr3_aa: CASSPGTGRDQPQHF; cdr3_nt: TGTGCCAGCAGCCCCGGGACAGGGAGGGATCAGCCCCAGCATTTT
v_call: TRBV27; j_call: TRBJ2-2; cdr3_length: 19; clone_size: -; d_call: TRBD2; cdr3_aa: CASRLTERGLAGVSGELFF; cdr3_nt: TGTGCCAGCAGGTTAACCGAGAGAGGACTAGCGGGGGTGTCAGGGGAGCTGTTTTTT
v_call: TRBV7-2; j_call: TRBJ2-7; cdr3_length: 14; clone_size: -; d_call: -; cdr3_aa: CASSVSGGSYEQYF; cdr3_nt: TGTGCCAGCAGCGTTAGTGGTGGGTCCTACGAGCAGTACTTC
v_call: TRBV2; j_call: TRBJ2-7; cdr3_length: 14; clone_size: -; d_call: -; cdr3_aa: CASRDDRRGREQYF; cdr3_nt: TGTGCCAGCAGAGATGACAGGCGGGGGAGAGAGCAGTACTTC
v_call: TRBV5-1; j_call: TRBJ1-1; cdr3_length: 14; clone_size: -; d_call: -; cdr3_aa: CASSFKQGNTEAFF; cdr3_nt: TGCGCCAGCAGCTTTAAACAGGGTAACACTGAAGCTTTCTTT
v_call: TRBV7-9; j_call: TRBJ2-7; cdr3_length: 12; clone_size: -; d_call: TRBD2; cdr3_aa: CASSRAGVEQYF; cdr3_nt: TGTGCCAGCAGCCGAGCGGGGGTCGAGCAGTACTTC
v_call: TRBV7-2; j_call: TRBJ2-2; cdr3_length: 16; clone_size: once; d_call: -; cdr3_aa: CASSLMYQANTGELFF; cdr3_nt: TGTGCCAGCAGCTTAATGTATCAGGCGAACACCGGGGAGCTGTTTTTT
v_call: TRBV9; j_call: TRBJ2-1; cdr3_length: 15; clone_size: -; d_call: -; cdr3_aa: CASSSPPGALNEQFF; cdr3_nt: TGTGCCAGCAGCTCCCCCCCCGGAGCGCTTAATGAGCAGTTCTTC
v_call: TRBV27; j_call: TRBJ2-3; cdr3_length: 14; clone_size: -; d_call: -; cdr3_aa: CASSLLGREDTQYF; cdr3_nt: TGTGCCAGCAGTTTACTTGGCAGGGAAGATACGCAGTATTTT
v_call: TRBV9; j_call: TRBJ2-3; cdr3_length: 16; clone_size: -; d_call: -; cdr3_aa: CASSNDGTSVTDTQYF; cdr3_nt: TGTGCCAGCAGCAACGACGGGACGTCGGTCACAGATACGCAGTATTTT
v_call: TRBV11-2; j_call: TRBJ2-4; cdr3_length: 14; clone_size: -; d_call: TRBD1; cdr3_aa: CASSSTQQGSIQYF; cdr3_nt: TGTGCCAGCAGCTCTACTCAACAGGGGAGCATTCAGTACTTC
v_call: TRBV5-4; j_call: TRBJ2-1; cdr3_length: 13; clone_size: -; d_call: TRBD1; cdr3_aa: CASSPTGGNEQFF; cdr3_nt: TGTGCCAGCAGCCCGACAGGGGGCAATGAGCAGTTCTTC
v_call: TRBV28; j_call: TRBJ2-7; cdr3_length: 16; clone_size: -; d_call: -; cdr3_aa: CASSLIPGTGGYEQYF; cdr3_nt: TGTGCCAGCAGTCTAATCCCCGGGACTGGGGGCTACGAGCAGTACTTC
v_call: TRBV29-1; j_call: TRBJ2-7; cdr3_length: 14; clone_size: -; d_call: TRBD1; cdr3_aa: CSVKGTGSNYEQYF; cdr3_nt: TGCAGCGTCAAAGGGACAGGGTCTAACTACGAGCAGTACTTC
v_call: TRBV5-6; j_call: TRBJ2-5; cdr3_length: 17; clone_size: -; d_call: TRBD1; cdr3_aa: CASSLVSGTGGQETQYF; cdr3_nt: TGTGCCAGCAGCTTGGTCTCCGGGACAGGGGGGCAAGAGACCCAGTACTTC
v_call: TRBV6-1; j_call: TRBJ2-1; cdr3_length: 14; clone_size: -; d_call: -; cdr3_aa: CASSEGQVVHEQFF; cdr3_nt: TGTGCCAGCAGTGAAGGACAGGTGGTGCATGAGCAGTTCTTC
v_call: TRBV9; j_call: TRBJ2-7; cdr3_length: 17; clone_size: -; d_call: -; cdr3_aa: CASSVDRGGSTDYEQYF; cdr3_nt: TGTGCCAGCAGCGTAGATCGAGGAGGGTCTACTGACTACGAGCAGTACTTC
v_call: TRBV5-6; j_call: TRBJ1-2; cdr3_length: 16; clone_size: -; d_call: TRBD1; cdr3_aa: CASSLARDSPFYGYTF; cdr3_nt: TGTGCCAGCAGCTTGGCCAGGGACAGTCCCTTCTATGGCTACACCTTC
v_call: TRBV6-5; j_call: TRBJ1-2; cdr3_length: 15; clone_size: -; d_call: TRBD1; cdr3_aa: CASSPSGGDHRGYTF; cdr3_nt: TGTGCCAGCAGTCCCTCAGGGGGTGACCACCGGGGCTACACCTTC
v_call: TRBV9; j_call: TRBJ1-2; cdr3_length: 13; clone_size: -; d_call: -; cdr3_aa: CASSSDRPGGYTF; cdr3_nt: TGTGCCAGCAGCTCAGACAGACCCGGAGGCTACACCTTC
v_call: TRBV7-2; j_call: TRBJ1-4; cdr3_length: 13; clone_size: -; d_call: -; cdr3_aa: CASSVRVNEKLFF; cdr3_nt: TGTGCCAGCAGCGTAAGGGTTAATGAAAAACTGTTTTTT
v_call: TRBV28; j_call: TRBJ2-5; cdr3_length: 16; clone_size: -; d_call: TRBD2; cdr3_aa: CASSPGLAGGRETQYF; cdr3_nt: TGTGCCAGCAGTCCCGGACTAGCGGGAGGTAGAGAGACCCAGTACTTC
v_call: TRBV5-6; j_call: TRBJ1-4; cdr3_length: 16; clone_size: -; d_call: -; cdr3_aa: CASSHRRDGFNEKLFF; cdr3_nt: TGTGCCAGCAGCCACCGCCGGGATGGGTTTAATGAAAAACTGTTTTTT
v_call: TRBV25-1; j_call: TRBJ2-3; cdr3_length: 15; clone_size: -; d_call: TRBD1; cdr3_aa: CASSWTGDLTDTQYF; cdr3_nt: TGTGCCAGCAGTTGGACAGGGGACCTCACAGATACGCAGTATTTT
v_call: TRBV21-1; j_call: TRBJ1-3; cdr3_length: 18; clone_size: -; d_call: -; cdr3_aa: CASSKEGRGRKTGNTIYF; cdr3_nt: TGTGCCAGCAGCAAAGAAGGCAGGGGGCGCAAGACGGGAAACACCATATATTTT
v_call: TRBV9; j_call: TRBJ1-2; cdr3_length: 14; clone_size: -; d_call: -; cdr3_aa: CASSASGNYYGYTF; cdr3_nt: TGTGCCAGCAGCGCCTCCGGGAACTACTATGGCTACACCTTC
v_call: TRBV18; j_call: TRBJ1-3; cdr3_length: 17; clone_size: -; d_call: -; cdr3_aa: CASSPRSRGSGGNTIYF; cdr3_nt: TGTGCCAGCTCACCACGGAGCCGGGGATCGGGAGGAAACACCATATATTTT
v_call: TRBV5-1; j_call: TRBJ1-1; cdr3_length: 14; clone_size: few; d_call: TRBD1; cdr3_aa: CASSLATGGTEAFF; cdr3_nt: TGCGCCAGCAGCTTGGCGACAGGGGGCACTGAAGCTTTCTTT
v_call: TRBV13; j_call: TRBJ2-3; cdr3_length: 15; clone_size: -; d_call: TRBD1; cdr3_aa: CASSPGTGRADTQYF; cdr3_nt: TGTGCCAGCAGCCCGGGGACAGGGAGGGCAGATACGCAGTATTTT